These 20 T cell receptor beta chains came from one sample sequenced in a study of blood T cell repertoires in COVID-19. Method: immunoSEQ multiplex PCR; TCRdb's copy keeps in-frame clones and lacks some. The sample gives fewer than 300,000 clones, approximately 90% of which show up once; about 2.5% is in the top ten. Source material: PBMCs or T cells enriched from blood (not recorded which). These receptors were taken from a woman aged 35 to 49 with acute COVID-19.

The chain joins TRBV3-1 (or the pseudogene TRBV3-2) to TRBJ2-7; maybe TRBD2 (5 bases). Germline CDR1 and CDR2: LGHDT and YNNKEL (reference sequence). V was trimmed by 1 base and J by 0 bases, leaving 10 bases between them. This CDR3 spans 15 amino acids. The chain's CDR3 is CASSQGRGFSYEQYF. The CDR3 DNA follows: TGTGCCAGCAGCCAAGGGCGAGGGTTCTCCTACGAGCAGTACTTC.

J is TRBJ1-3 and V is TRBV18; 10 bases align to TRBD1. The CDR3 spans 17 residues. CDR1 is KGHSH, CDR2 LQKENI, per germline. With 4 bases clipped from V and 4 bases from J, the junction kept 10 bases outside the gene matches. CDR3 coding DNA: TGTGCCAGCTCACAAGAGACAGGGGGCGCTTCCGGAAACACCATATATTTT. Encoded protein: CASSQETGGASGNTIYF.

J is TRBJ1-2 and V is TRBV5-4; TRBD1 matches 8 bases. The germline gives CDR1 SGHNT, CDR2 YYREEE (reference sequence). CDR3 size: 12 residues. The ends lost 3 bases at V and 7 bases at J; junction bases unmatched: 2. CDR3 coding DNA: TGTGCCAGCAGCTATGGACAGGGTGGCTACACCTTC. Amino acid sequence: CASSYGQGGYTF.

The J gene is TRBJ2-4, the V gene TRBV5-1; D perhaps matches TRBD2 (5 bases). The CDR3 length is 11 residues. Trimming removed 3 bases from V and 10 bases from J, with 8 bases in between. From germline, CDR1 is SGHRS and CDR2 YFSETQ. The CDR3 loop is CASSSGSIQYF. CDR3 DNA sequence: TGCGCCAGCAGCTCGGGGTCAATTCAGTACTTC.

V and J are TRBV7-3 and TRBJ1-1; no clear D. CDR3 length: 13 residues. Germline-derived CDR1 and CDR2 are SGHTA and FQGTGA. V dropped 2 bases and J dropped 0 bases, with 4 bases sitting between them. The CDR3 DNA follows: TGTGCCAGCAGCTTATTCGTGAACACTGAAGCTTTCTTT. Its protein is CASSLFVNTEAFF.

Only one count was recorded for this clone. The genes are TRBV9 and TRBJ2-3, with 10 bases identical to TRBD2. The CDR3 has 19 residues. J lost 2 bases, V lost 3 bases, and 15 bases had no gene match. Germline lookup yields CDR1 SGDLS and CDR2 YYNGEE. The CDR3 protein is CASSATSGRDAITTDTQYF. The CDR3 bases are TGTGCCAGCAGCGCGACGAGCGGGAGGGACGCGATTACCACAGATACGCAGTATTTT.

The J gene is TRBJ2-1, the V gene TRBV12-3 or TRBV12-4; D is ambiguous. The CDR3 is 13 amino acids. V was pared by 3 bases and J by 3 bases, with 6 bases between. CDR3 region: CASSFQDYNEQFF. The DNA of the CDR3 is TGTGCCAGCAGTTTCCAGGACTACAATGAGCAGTTCTTC.

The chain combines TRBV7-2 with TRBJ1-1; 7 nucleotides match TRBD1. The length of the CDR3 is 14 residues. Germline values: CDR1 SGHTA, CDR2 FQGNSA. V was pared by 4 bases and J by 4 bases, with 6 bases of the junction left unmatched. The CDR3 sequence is CASSSTGLSTEAFF. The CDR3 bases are TGTGCCAGCAGCTCGACAGGGTTGTCCACTGAAGCTTTCTTT.

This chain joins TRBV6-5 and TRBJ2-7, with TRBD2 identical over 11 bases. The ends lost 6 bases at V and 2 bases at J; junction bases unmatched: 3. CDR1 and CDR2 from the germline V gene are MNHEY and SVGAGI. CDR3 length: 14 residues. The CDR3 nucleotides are TGTGCCAGCAGACTAGCGGGGGCCACCTACGAGCAGTACTTC. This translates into CASRLAGATYEQYF.

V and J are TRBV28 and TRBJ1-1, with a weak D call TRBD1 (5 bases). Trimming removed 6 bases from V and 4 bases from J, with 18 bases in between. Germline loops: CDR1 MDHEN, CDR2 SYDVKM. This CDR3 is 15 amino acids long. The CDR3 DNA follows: TGTGCCAGCAGCCCCTCAAAGGCCAGGGCCACTGAAGCTTTCTTT. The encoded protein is CASSPSKARATEAFF.

The CDR3 here is CASSQDLFRGPTYEQYF. CDR3 nucleotides: TGCGCCAGCAGCCAAGATTTATTCAGGGGCCCGACCTACGAGCAGTACTTC. V gene TRBV4-1 combines with J gene TRBJ2-7; D is possibly TRBD1 (6 bases). The CDR3 extends over 17 amino acids. Germline V CDR1 and CDR2: MGHRA, YSYEKL. V lost 0 bases, J lost 2 bases, and 17 bases lay in between.

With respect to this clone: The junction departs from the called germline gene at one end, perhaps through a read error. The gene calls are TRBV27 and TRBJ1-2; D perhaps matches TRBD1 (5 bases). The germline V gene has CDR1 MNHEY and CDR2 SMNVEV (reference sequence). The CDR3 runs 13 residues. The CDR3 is CASSFNNLGTSSF. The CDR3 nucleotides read TGTGCCAGCAGTTTCAACAACCTCGGGACTTCTTCCTTC.

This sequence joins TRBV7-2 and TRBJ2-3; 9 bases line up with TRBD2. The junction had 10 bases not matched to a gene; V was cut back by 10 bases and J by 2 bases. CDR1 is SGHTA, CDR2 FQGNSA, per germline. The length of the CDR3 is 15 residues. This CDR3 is CAISWREGYTDTQYF. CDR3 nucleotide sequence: TGTGCCATCAGTTGGCGGGAGGGTTACACAGATACGCAGTATTTT.

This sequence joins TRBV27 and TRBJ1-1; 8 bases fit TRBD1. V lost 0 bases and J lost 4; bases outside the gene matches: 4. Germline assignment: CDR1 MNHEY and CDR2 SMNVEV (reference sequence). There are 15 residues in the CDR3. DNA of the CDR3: TGTGCCAGCAGTTTATCGAAACAGGGGGGCACTGAAGCTTTCTTT. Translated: CASSLSKQGGTEAFF.

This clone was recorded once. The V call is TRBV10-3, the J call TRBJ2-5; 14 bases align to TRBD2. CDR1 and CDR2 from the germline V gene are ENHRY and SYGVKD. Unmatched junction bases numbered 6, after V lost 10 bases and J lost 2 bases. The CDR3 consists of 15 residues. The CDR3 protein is CASGTSGGLQETQYF. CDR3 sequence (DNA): TGTGCCAGCGGGACTAGCGGGGGTCTACAAGAGACCCAGTACTTC.

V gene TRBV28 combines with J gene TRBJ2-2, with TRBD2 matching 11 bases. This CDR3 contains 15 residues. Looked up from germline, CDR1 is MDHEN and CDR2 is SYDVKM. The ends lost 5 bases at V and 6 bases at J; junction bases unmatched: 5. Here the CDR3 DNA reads TGTGCCAGCAGTCCGGGACTAGCGGCACCCGGGGAGCTGTTTTTT. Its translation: CASSPGLAAPGELFF.

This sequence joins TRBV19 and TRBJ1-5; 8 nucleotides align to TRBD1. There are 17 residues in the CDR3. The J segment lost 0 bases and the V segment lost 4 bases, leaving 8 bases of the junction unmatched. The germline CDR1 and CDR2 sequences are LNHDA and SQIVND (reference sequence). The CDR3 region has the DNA TGTGCCAGTAGTAACTTCTTGGACAGGGTTAGCAATCAGCCCCAGCATTTT. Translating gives CASSNFLDRVSNQPQHF.

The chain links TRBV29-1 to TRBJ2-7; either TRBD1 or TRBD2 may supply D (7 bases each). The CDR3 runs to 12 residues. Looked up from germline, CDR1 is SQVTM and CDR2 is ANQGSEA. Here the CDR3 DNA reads TGCAGTGCGGGGGACAGTTCCTACGAGCAGTACTTC. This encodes CSAGDSSYEQYF.

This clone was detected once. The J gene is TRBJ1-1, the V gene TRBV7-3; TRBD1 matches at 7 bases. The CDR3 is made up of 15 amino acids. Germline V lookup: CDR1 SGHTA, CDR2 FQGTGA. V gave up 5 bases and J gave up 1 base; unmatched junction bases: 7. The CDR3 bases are TGTGCCAGCAGCACAACGGGACAGACGAACACTGAAGCTTTCTTT. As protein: CASSTTGQTNTEAFF.

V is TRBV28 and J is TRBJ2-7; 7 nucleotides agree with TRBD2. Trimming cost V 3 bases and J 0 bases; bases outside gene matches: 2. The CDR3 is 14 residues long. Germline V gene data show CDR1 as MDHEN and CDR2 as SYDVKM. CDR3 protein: CASSLGGSSYEQYF. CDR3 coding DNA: TGTGCCAGCAGTTTGGGCGGGAGCTCCTACGAGCAGTACTTC.